The clone carrying this T cell receptor (beta chain) occurred a few times. Its target is unknown. A universal primer site and UMIs were added as TCR cDNA was made by 5'RACE template switching. TCRdb redid the calling of the 5' RACE reads with MiXCR, one entry per CDR3 protein. The table shows 350,000 to 450,000 distinct CDR3 sequences, with under 20% occurring only once. The CDR3 is 16 residues long. The germline V gene encodes CDR1 MGHDK and CDR2 SYGVNS. Trimming took 6 bases from V and 2 from J, leaving 20 bases between them. The record originates from a study of T cells after yellow fever vaccination. Notes on the study in general: The secondary response was weaker but peaked faster, day 5 versus 15.

The J gene is TRBJ2-7, the V gene TRBV25-1; possibly TRBD1 for D (6 bases). The sequencing used PBMCs, collected before the yellow fever booster vaccination. The TCR comes from a man between 18 and 35 years old who received the YFV17D yellow fever vaccine. The CDR3 nucleotides are TGTGCCAGCAGCCGGGCCCAGCAGGGGCGGACCTACGAGCAGTACGTC. As protein: CASSRAQQGRTYEQYV.